The entry below describes one T cell receptor beta chain. Germline and junction disagree at one end, which may indicate a read error. The CDR3 length is 15 residues. Germline-derived CDR1 and CDR2 are SSHAT and FNYEAQ (reference sequence). Produced via immunoSEQ multiplex PCR; TCRdb's table is partial and in-frame only. The table records a few hundred thousand clones, 70% to 90% of them present only once. This entry belongs to a study of blood T cell repertoires in COVID-19. The receptor's source is a woman between 55 and 75 years old who had recovered from COVID-19. Specimen: PBMCs or T cells enriched from blood (not recorded which). The genes are TRBV7-7 and TRBJ2-1; D possibly corresponds to TRBD1 (6 bases). The CDR3 sequence: CASSLIGGAGNEQFF. Written as DNA, the CDR3 is TGTGCTAGCAGCTTAATTGGGGGCGCGGGCAATGAGCAGTTCTTC.